The 5 T cell receptor beta chains presented below share a single source sample, sequenced in a study of cytomegalovirus exposure and HLA in healthy donors. Amplification used 60 Vbeta primers and 13 Jbeta primers. The method was immunoSEQ multiplex PCR; TCRdb's version includes in-frame clones alone and lacks a portion of them. The data contain 160,000 or so clones, approximately 80% of them singletons. Source material: PBMCs. The source of these receptors is a woman aged 18-30 years in good health and CMV-seronegative.

The chain couples TRBV15 to TRBJ1-3; D is unclear. The germline V gene encodes CDR1 LNHNV and CDR2 YYDKDF (reference sequence). V was pared by 1 base and J by 4 bases, with 5 bases between. The CDR3 extends over 13 amino acids. The CDR3 reads CATSRGPGNTIYF. DNA for the CDR3: TGTGCCACCAGCAGAGGGCCAGGAAACACCATATATTTT.

This chain joins TRBV10-3 and TRBJ2-7, with a possible D match to TRBD2 (6 bases). The CDR3 spans 15 residues. Germline V gives CDR1 ENHRY, CDR2 SYGVKD. V dropped 3 bases and J dropped 1 base, with 13 bases sitting between them. The CDR3 nucleotides are TGTGCCATCAGTGACCCCGGGGGAAATTCCTACGAGCAGTACTTC. Its translation: CAISDPGGNSYEQYF.

The chain employs TRBV15 and TRBJ1-2, with 9 bases fitting TRBD1. This CDR3 is built from 16 residues. The V and J ends lost 3 bases and 8 bases, in that order; junction bases with no gene match: 13. Germline CDR1 reads LNHNV; CDR2 reads YYDKDF (reference sequence). CDR3 protein: CATSSYDPGTGNGYTF. DNA of the CDR3: TGTGCCACCAGCAGCTACGATCCCGGGACAGGGAACGGCTACACCTTC.

The chain uses TRBV11-2 and TRBJ2-1; 7 bases line up with TRBD1. Trimming cost V 0 bases and J 1 base; bases outside gene matches: 9. Per the germline V gene, CDR1 is SGHAT and CDR2 is FQNNGV. The CDR3 covers 18 residues. This chain's CDR3 is CASSLDRDSFFSYNEQFF. The CDR3 region has the DNA TGTGCCAGCAGCTTAGATCGGGACAGTTTTTTTTCCTACAATGAGCAGTTCTTC.

The V gene is TRBV27, the J gene TRBJ1-5; D not resolved. This CDR3 spans 13 amino acids. With 3 bases removed from V and 4 bases from J, the gap between germline ends came to 7 bases. Germline V CDR1 and CDR2: MNHEY, SMNVEV (reference sequence). The CDR3 bases are TGTGCCAGCAGTTTCGGTCCGAATCAGCCCCAGCATTTT. It is translated as CASSFGPNQPQHF.